This TCR beta chain was captured in a study of blood T cells in healthy people across ages. Looked up from germline, CDR1 is SGHTA and CDR2 is FQGNSA. The CDR3 totals 14 residues. A second roughly 6 to 12 cycle PCR used barcoded and J-beta primers. A 12-random-nucleotide template-switch adaptor tagged each cDNA molecule. In TCRdb, the 5' RACE reads were re-called with MiXCR into one record per CDR3 protein. The data show 1.5 million to 2 million distinct CDR3 sequences, 28% seen once. In this sample, this clonotype turned up once. An end of the junction does not agree with germline; a read error may underlie this.

This clonotype originated in a woman in her 30s in good health. The chain is built from TRBV7-2 and TRBJ1-2, with D uncertain. The sequenced material came from blood. The CDR3 sequence is CACSLAGNNYGYTF. The CDR3 nucleotides read TGTGCCTGCAGCTTAGCGGGGAATAACTATGGCTACACCTTC.